This T cell receptor beta chain originates from a study of beta chain features in type 1 diabetes. The CDR3 runs to 17 residues. CDR1 and CDR2 from the germline V gene are MNHEY and SMNVEV (reference sequence). The ends lost 4 bases at V and 0 bases at J; junction bases unmatched: 5. This clone was counted only a few times. As yet, its antigen is unknown. Each population that was sorted was more than 95% pure. General study results and limits: A moderate, significant TCRB CDR3 shortening appeared in type 1 diabetes across four CD4+ subsets.

Sequenced material consisted of expressed TCRB transcripts (all of the isolated RNA was reverse transcribed). Produced via immunoSEQ multiplex PCR; TCRdb's table is partial and in-frame only. The sample lists roughly 150,000 clones, about 9.4% occurring once. Sequences were obtained from central memory CD4+ T cells from blood. The TCR was taken from a man younger than 40 with type 1 diabetes. This chain uses TRBV27 with TRBJ2-6, with 8 nucleotides matching TRBD1. CDR3 nucleotides: TGTGCCAGCAGTTCCCAGGGGGCCCTCTCTGGGGCCAACGTCCTGACTTTC. This encodes CASSSQGALSGANVLTF.